This TCR beta chain derives from a study of CD8 T cells in ankylosing spondylitis. Findings and caveats of the study: In ankylosing spondylitis patients, matched synovial fluid reportedly showed significant enrichment of disease-linked clones. In peripheral blood, disease-linked CD8+ clones occurred at relatively low frequencies. Roughly 8 highly homologous variants made up a TCR beta motif that seemed to typify ankylosing spondylitis blood.

TCRdb re-called the 5' RACE reads with MiXCR, one entry per CDR3 protein. Here the sample spans more than 600,000 distinct CDR3 sequences, around 17% being singletons. Germline V lookup: CDR1 SGHDT, CDR2 YYEEEE. CDR3 size: 13 residues. Trimming pared 2 bases from V and 9 bases from J, leaving 12 bases between. This clonotype was counted between two and nine times. Its matching antigen is unknown. This TCR came from a male donor with ankylosing spondylitis. The material sequenced was blood, either unsorted or a sorted T cell fraction (not recorded which). The chain has TRBV5-6 and TRBJ2-1; D call uncertain. The CDR3 loop reads CASSFGVLGEQFF. CDR3 in DNA: TGTGCCAGCAGCTTTGGGGTCCTAGGTGAGCAGTTCTTC.